The 31 T cell receptor beta chains below all came from one sample that was sequenced in a study of blood T cell repertoires in COVID-19. The method was immunoSEQ multiplex PCR; TCRdb's version includes in-frame clones alone and lacks a portion of them. Seen here are some 150,000 clones, 80% to 90% observed once, and the top ten hold under 2.5%. The sequenced sample consisted of peripheral blood. The source of these receptors is a man aged 50-59 years with active COVID-19.

This clone was seen once. The rearrangement links TRBV7-2 to TRBJ2-2; 7 bases are a match to TRBD2. With V trimmed by 8 bases and J by 3 bases, 9 bases remained unmatched. The CDR3 covers 15 residues. Germline V gives CDR1 SGHTA, CDR2 FQGNSA. The CDR3: CASGRAGSYTGELFF. The CDR3 region has the DNA TGTGCCAGCGGTCGAGCGGGGTCCTACACCGGGGAGCTGTTTTTT.

This chain uses TRBV14 with TRBJ2-3; D is possibly TRBD2 (6 bases). V lost 1 base to trimming and J lost 6 bases, with 14 bases between them. This CDR3 region has 15 residues. In germline, CDR1 is SGHDN, CDR2 FVKESK. The CDR3 is CASSQGGGLVDTQYF. DNA of the CDR3: TGTGCCAGCAGCCAAGGTGGGGGGTTGGTGGATACGCAGTATTTT.

This chain connects TRBV12-3 or TRBV12-4 to TRBJ2-2; a weak D match, TRBD2 (7 bases). V lost 3 bases to trimming and J lost 11 bases, with 13 bases between them. The CDR3 extends over 13 amino acids. The CDR3 protein is CASSLSAGAELFF. The CDR3 coding sequence is TGTGCCAGCAGTTTGTCTGCGGGGGCTGAGCTGTTTTTT.

The CDR3 DNA is TGCGCCAGCAGCCAAGGACAGCTCCGGGACACCAATGGTGGCTACACCTTC. Protein sequence: CASSQGQLRDTNGGYTF. The chain joins TRBV4-1 to TRBJ1-2; a weak D match, TRBD1 (6 bases). CDR3 length: 17 amino acids. Germline V gene data show CDR1 as MGHRA and CDR2 as YSYEKL. V was cut by 1 base and J by 7 bases, with 22 bases left in between.

The chain uses TRBV4-2 and TRBJ1-6; TRBD1 agrees at 11 bases. There are 17 residues in the CDR3. The germline gives CDR1 LGHNA, CDR2 YNFKEQ. The V and J ends lost 0 bases and 9 bases, in that order; junction bases with no gene match: 7. This CDR3 reads CASSQDLAGQGASPLHF. The CDR3 coding sequence is TGTGCCAGCAGCCAAGATCTTGCAGGACAGGGGGCTTCACCCCTCCACTTT.

This clone showed up just a few times. This chain connects TRBV25-1 to TRBJ1-1; possible D gene TRBD1, 5 bases. Per germline, CDR1 MGHDK and CDR2 SYGVNS. The length of the CDR3 is 13 residues. V lost 8 bases and J 0 bases, leaving 10 bases between the germline ends. CDR3 in DNA: TGTGCCAGCTCCCAAGGGGTGAACACTGAAGCTTTCTTT. Translated, it gives CASSQGVNTEAFF.

The J gene is TRBJ1-1, the V gene TRBV6-1; 7 bases agree with TRBD1. V lost 3 bases, J lost 5 bases, and 12 bases stayed unmatched. CDR3 length equals 16 residues. Germline CDR1 is MNHNS and CDR2 is SASEGT. The CDR3 is CASSEGPKTGWTEAFF. The CDR3, as DNA: TGTGCCAGCAGTGAGGGGCCAAAGACAGGGTGGACTGAAGCTTTCTTT.

This clone has more than one count but fewer than ten. The rearrangement joins TRBV19 to TRBJ2-4, with 12 bases identical to TRBD2. CDR1 is LNHDA and CDR2 is SQIVND in the germline V gene (reference sequence). The CDR3 totals 21 residues. Losses at the gene ends were 5 bases for V and 0 bases for J; bases not matched to a gene: 17. This CDR3 reads CASSPGLAGLRLPLAKNIQYF. The CDR3 DNA is TGTGCCAGTAGTCCCGGACTAGCGGGGCTCCGTCTTCCTCTAGCCAAAAACATTCAGTACTTC. Looking up the rest from reference TRBV19 and TRBJ2-4 gives the full variable domain: DGGITQSPKYLFRKEGQNVTLSCEQNLNHDAMYWYRQDPGQGLRLIYYSQIVNDFQKGDIAEGYSVSREKKESFPLTVTSAQKNPTAFYLCASSPGLAGLRLPLAKNIQYFGAGTRLSVL.

This chain uses TRBV6-4 with TRBJ2-6; D gene ambiguous. The CDR3 runs to 14 residues. Between the trimmed V and J ends, which lost 1 base and 4 bases, there was a span of 5 bases. Per the germline V gene, CDR1 is MRHNA and CDR2 is SNTAGT. The chain's CDR3 is CASSDLAGANVLTF. CDR3 in DNA: TGTGCCAGCAGTGACTTAGCCGGGGCCAACGTCCTGACTTTC.

The chain uses TRBV13 and TRBJ2-1, with 12 bases identical to TRBD2. This CDR3 spans 19 amino acids. The germline gives CDR1 PRHDT, CDR2 FYEKMQ (reference sequence). J gave up 2 bases and V 4 bases, and 12 bases lay outside the gene matches. The CDR3 coding sequence is TGTGCCAGCAGCTCCCTAGCGGGGGGGGCGTCGGAGGCCTACAATGAGCAGTTCTTC. Protein product: CASSSLAGGASEAYNEQFF.

The chain joins TRBV3-1 (or the pseudogene TRBV3-2) to TRBJ1-1; D is unresolved. The germline CDR1 and CDR2 sequences are LGHDT and YNNKEL (reference sequence). The ends were cut back, 0 bases at V and 1 base at J, with 9 bases in the middle. There are 15 residues in the CDR3. CDR3 nucleotides: TGTGCCAGCAGCCAAGATACGGGAGGGAACACTGAAGCTTTCTTT. Its protein product is CASSQDTGGNTEAFF.

The J gene is TRBJ1-1, the V gene TRBV25-1; D might be TRBD1 (5 bases). The V gene's germline CDR1 is MGHDK and CDR2 SYGVNS. The CDR3 is 13 amino acids. Trimming removed 9 bases from V and 9 bases from J, with 20 bases in between. CDR3 in amino acids: CASLTSGQGKAFF. CDR3 coding DNA: TGTGCCAGTTTGACATCAGGGCAGGGTAAAGCTTTCTTT.

The CDR3 DNA is TGTGCCAGCAGCGTTGGCCCATCCAGTGGCTACACCTTC. This sequence encodes CASSVGPSSGYTF. This chain connects TRBV6-5 to TRBJ1-2; D gene unclear. CDR3 size: 13 residues. The germline V gene has CDR1 MNHEY and CDR2 SVGAGI. Trimming shortened V by 6 bases and J by 7 bases, and 15 bases separated the two germline ends.

The chain employs TRBV7-8 and TRBJ1-6; 7 bases agree with TRBD1. CDR1 is SGHVS and CDR2 is FQNEAQ in the germline V gene. With 5 bases clipped from V and 10 bases from J, the junction kept 11 bases outside the gene matches. The CDR3 has 15 residues. CDR3 coding DNA: TGTGCCAGCAGCCCTAGTAGACAGGGTTACTCACCCCTCCACTTT. It yields the protein CASSPSRQGYSPLHF.

This chain uses TRBV19 with TRBJ1-2; no clear D. Trimming pared 2 bases from V and 8 bases from J, leaving 9 bases between. This CDR3 comprises 12 residues. Germline V gene sequence: CDR1 LNHDA, CDR2 SQIVND (reference sequence). This CDR3 reads CASSIIGGGYTF. Here the CDR3 DNA reads TGTGCCAGTAGTATAATTGGTGGCGGCTACACCTTC.

The chain has TRBV28 and TRBJ2-2, with D hard to call. The CDR3 totals 12 residues. CDR1 is MDHEN and CDR2 is SYDVKM in the germline V gene. Trimming pared 6 bases from V and 13 bases from J, leaving 15 bases between. CDR3: CASRLLGSGLFF. CDR3 nucleotides: TGTGCCAGCAGACTTCTCGGGTCTGGGCTGTTTTTT.

V usage is TRBV9 and J usage is TRBJ2-5; TRBD1 aligns across 7 bases. Germline V gene data show CDR1 as SGDLS and CDR2 as YYNGEE. This CDR3 region has 17 residues. V was clipped by 0 bases and J by 7 bases; unmatched bases: 15. CDR3 residues: CASSVGPSPTGAGTQYF. As DNA, the CDR3 is TGTGCCAGCAGCGTAGGCCCCTCCCCTACAGGGGCGGGGACCCAGTACTTC.

The chain links TRBV10-3 to TRBJ2-5, with TRBD2 matching over 14 bases. Per the germline V gene, CDR1 is ENHRY and CDR2 is SYGVKD. Trimming removed 7 bases from V and 2 bases from J; junction bases left unmatched: 6. The CDR3 runs 16 residues. CDR3 residues: CAIKTSGGARQETQYF. In DNA form, the CDR3 reads TGTGCCATCAAGACTAGCGGGGGGGCTAGACAAGAGACCCAGTACTTC.

The rearrangement uses TRBV12-1 and TRBJ2-6; the table's D gene call, TRBD2, was not cross checked with the DNA. TRBV12-1 represents a pseudogene. The CDR3 length is 17 residues. The CDR3 region is CASSFEVAVSGANVLTF. The CDR3 nucleotides read TGTGCCAGCAGCTTTGAGGTTGCGGTTTCTGGGGCCAACGTCCTGACTTTC.

The chain employs TRBV24-1 and TRBJ2-2; weak D call: TRBD1 (5 bases). Germline-derived CDR1 and CDR2 are KGHDR and SFDVKD. CDR3 size: 14 residues. Trimming cost V 4 bases and J 2 bases, with 7 bases left between them. The CDR3 loop is CATSDRANTGELFF. CDR3 bases: TGTGCCACCAGTGACAGGGCTAACACCGGGGAGCTGTTTTTT.

Only a few counts were recorded for this clone. This chain joins TRBV4-1 and TRBJ2-3; unclear D gene. Trimming removed 1 base from V and 1 base from J, with 15 bases in between. Germline CDR1 MGHRA, CDR2 YSYEKL. CDR3 size: 17 residues. This CDR3 reads CASSQVAVPFGTDTQYF. In nucleotides, the CDR3 is TGCGCCAGCAGCCAAGTCGCGGTTCCCTTCGGCACAGATACGCAGTATTTT.

The chain recombines TRBV5-1 with TRBJ2-5; D is perhaps TRBD2 (5 bases). This CDR3 comprises 14 residues. The germline V gene has CDR1 SGHRS and CDR2 YFSETQ. V lost 1 base and J 5 bases, leaving 12 bases between the germline ends. CDR3 residues: CASSLQGSEETQYF. DNA of the CDR3: TGCGCCAGCAGCTTGCAAGGGAGTGAGGAGACCCAGTACTTC.

The CDR3 DNA sequence: TGTGCCACCAGCCTGGACAGGCGGGGTGAGCAGTTCTTC. Residues: CATSLDRRGEQFF. The chain is built from TRBV15 and TRBJ2-1, with D possibly TRBD1 on 7 matching bases. Germline values: CDR1 LNHNV, CDR2 YYDKDF (reference sequence). Between the trimmed V and J ends, which lost 5 bases and 9 bases, there was a span of 14 bases. CDR3 length equals 13 residues.

This chain connects TRBV5-1 to TRBJ1-2; 10 bases agree with TRBD1. The V segment lost 0 bases and the J segment 7 bases; nucleotides outside the gene matches: 3. The germline gives CDR1 SGHRS, CDR2 YFSETQ. This CDR3 contains 14 residues. CDR3 sequence: CASSLGDRGGGYTF. DNA for the CDR3: TGCGCCAGCAGCTTGGGGGACAGGGGTGGTGGCTACACCTTC.

The V gene is TRBV4-2, the J gene TRBJ1-1; 9 bases match TRBD1. This CDR3 is built from 18 residues. V trimming: 0 bases; J trimming: 8 bases; junction bases outside the gene matches: 16. Germline values: CDR1 LGHNA, CDR2 YNFKEQ. The CDR3 DNA follows: TGTGCCAGCAGCCAAGATCAGTCACGCGGGACAGGGACGGGAGAAGCTTTCTTT. Protein: CASSQDQSRGTGTGEAFF.

This clone was seen a single time. The rearrangement joins TRBV23-1 to TRBJ2-7, with D possibly being TRBD1 (5 bases). TRBV23-1 is known as an ORF, though its function is uncertain. V lost 6 bases to trimming and J lost 6 bases, with 21 bases between them. The CDR3 has 15 residues. The CDR3 reads CASSFYVGPPREQYF. The DNA of the CDR3 is TGCGCCAGCAGCTTCTATGTGGGGCCCCCGCGCGAGCAGTACTTC.

This rearrangement joins TRBV12-3 or TRBV12-4 to TRBJ2-7, with D possibly TRBD2 on 5 matching bases. The CDR3 extends over 13 amino acids. Trimming took off 5 bases at V and 6 bases at J, with 14 bases between the two ends. The CDR3 sequence is CASSAVEASEQYF. In nucleotides, the CDR3 is TGTGCCAGCAGTGCCGTGGAGGCATCCGAGCAGTACTTC.

The gene calls are TRBV15 and TRBJ1-3, with 8 nucleotides matching TRBD1. This CDR3 spans 19 amino acids. The germline V gene has CDR1 LNHNV and CDR2 YYDKDF (reference sequence). V lost 5 bases, J lost 0 bases, and 15 bases stayed unmatched. The CDR3 coding sequence is TGTGCCACCAGCGGCCCGGGACAGGCCTCCCCCGACTCTGGAAACACCATATATTTT. It is translated as CATSGPGQASPDSGNTIYF.

This chain uses TRBV14 with TRBJ1-2, with TRBD1 identical over 7 bases. Trimming cost V 4 bases and J 5 bases; bases outside gene matches: 10. The CDR3 consists of 15 residues. Germline V gives CDR1 SGHDN, CDR2 FVKESK. CDR3 nucleotide sequence: TGTGCCAGCAGCCTTCGACAGGGATCCTTATATGGCTACACCTTC. It yields the protein CASSLRQGSLYGYTF.

The V call is TRBV19, the J call TRBJ1-2; 8 bases line up with TRBD1. Germline V gene sequence: CDR1 LNHDA, CDR2 SQIVND (reference sequence). The CDR3 covers 16 residues. The V segment lost 6 bases and the J segment 0 bases; nucleotides outside the gene matches: 9. Here the CDR3 DNA reads TGTGCCAGTAGCCCCTACCGGGACAGGCCTAACTATGGCTACACCTTC. It specifies CASSPYRDRPNYGYTF.

The CDR3 reads CATRDRGLDTQYF. The DNA for the CDR3 is TGTGCTACTCGGGACAGGGGGCTGGATACGCAGTATTTT. This chain connects TRBV7-8 to TRBJ2-3, with TRBD1 matching 12 bases. The CDR3 is 13 amino acids. Per germline, CDR1 SGHVS and CDR2 FQNEAQ. The full variable domain, completed using reference TRBV7-8 and TRBJ2-3, is GAGVSQSPRYKVAKRGQDVALRCDPISGHVSLFWYQQALGQGPEFLTYFQNEAQLDKSGLPSDRFFAERPEGSVSTLKIQRTQQEDSAVYLCATRDRGLDTQYFGPGTRLTVL.